This TCR beta chain derives from a study of a mutant IDH1 vaccine in newly diagnosed glioma. Data came from immunoSEQ multiplex PCR; TCRdb stores just in-frame clones and leaves some out. The table lists 50,000 to 70,000 clones, about 80% of them singletons, with approximately 2.8% in the top ten. The CDR3 spans 13 residues. Germline loops: CDR1 SSHAT, CDR2 FNYEAQ (reference sequence). A word on this clone: No antigen is known for it. Germline and junction disagree at one end, which may indicate a read error.

Sample time point: week 5, during vaccination. Doses comprised 300 ug of mutant IDH1 20-mer peptide each, plus topical imiquimod. The rearrangement links TRBV7-7 to TRBJ2-2; D gene ambiguous. The specimen was PBMCs, collected from a glioma patient whose treatment included an IDH1 peptide vaccine. The clonotype originates from a woman under 30 with glioma. Some clones in this sample may be carry-over from other donors' samples. DNA for the CDR3: TGTGCTAGCAGCTTAGTTCCCACCGGGGAGCTGTTTTTT. It codes for CASSLVPTGELFF. Combining the CDR3 with reference TRBV7-7 and TRBJ2-2 gives the whole variable domain GAGVSQSPRYKVTKRGQDVTLRCDPISSHATLYWYQQALGQGPEFLTYFNYEAQPDKSGLPSDRFSAERPEGSISTLTIQRTEQRDSAMYRCASSLVPTGELFFGEGSRLTVL.